These T cell receptor beta chains were read from a single sample in a study of CD4+ T cells in melanoma. Sequenced by immunoSEQ multiplex PCR; TCRdb stores in-frame clones only, minus some. The repertoire has roughly 140,000 clones, nearly 95% of them found once; the top ten carry about 1.6%. Every receptor here comes from a human donor with melanoma. CDR3s include the opening cysteine and the closing phenylalanine or tryptophan. D genes are given only for firm matches. Clone size appears in some rows only: once, few, many, or a class for an expanded clone.

v_call,clone_size,j_call,d_call,cdr3_aa,cdr3_nt
TRBV18,-,TRBJ2-4,-,CASSSGPGPNIQYF,TGTGCCAGCTCATCGGGACCGGGACCCAACATTCAGTACTTC
TRBV21-1,-,TRBJ1-2,-,CASSKAVHGTGTFFYGYTF,TGTGCCAGCAGCAAAGCGGTTCACGGGACAGGCACCTTCTTCTATGGCTACACCTTC
TRBV7-2,-,TRBJ1-2,-,CASSPGRGADGYTF,TGTGCCAGCAGCCCCGGTAGGGGGGCTGATGGCTACACCTTC
TRBV6-5,-,TRBJ1-5,TRBD1,CASRRQGWNQPQHF,TGTGCCAGCAGACGACAGGGGTGGAATCAGCCCCAGCATTTT
TRBV5-6,-,TRBJ1-5,-,CASSFNRVSPQHF,TGTGCCAGCAGCTTTAACAGGGTATCCCCCCAGCATTTT
TRBV5-1,-,TRBJ2-5,-,CASSPGTTQTETQYF,TGCGCCAGCAGCCCCGGGACCACCCAGACGGAGACCCAGTACTTC
TRBV29-1,-,TRBJ2-3,-,CSAWESTDTQYF,TGCAGCGCCTGGGAAAGCACAGATACGCAGTATTTT
TRBV10-3,-,TRBJ2-7,-,CAISESGATVYEQYF,TGTGCCATCAGTGAGTCGGGCGCTACCGTCTACGAGCAGTACTTC
TRBV18,-,TRBJ1-2,-,CASSPSQVYGYTF,TGTGCCAGCTCACCATCCCAGGTCTATGGCTACACCTTC
TRBV20-1,once,TRBJ2-7,-,CSARGVGQYF,TGCAGTGCTAGAGGCGTAGGGCAGTACTTC
TRBV5-4,-,TRBJ2-7,-,CASSRQLGEGEQYF,TGTGCCAGCAGCCGTCAACTAGGCGAAGGTGAGCAGTACTTC
TRBV5-5,-,TRBJ2-2,-,CASTSRQLQVSGELFF,TGTGCCAGCACCTCCCGTCAGTTACAGGTGTCCGGGGAGCTGTTTTTT
TRBV11-1,-,TRBJ2-5,-,CASSPGGGRAWYQETQYF,TGTGCCAGCAGCCCAGGGGGGGGGCGGGCTTGGTACCAAGAGACCCAGTACTTC
TRBV19,-,TRBJ1-2,-,CASSIQGNGYTF,TGTGCCAGTAGTATCCAGGGTAACGGCTACACCTTC
TRBV30,-,TRBJ1-3,-,CARGATAMGNTIYF,TGTGCCCGAGGGGCGACAGCAATGGGAAACACCATATATTTT
TRBV7-6,-,TRBJ2-3,-,CASSLGDWGDTQYF,TGTGCCAGCAGCTTAGGGGATTGGGGAGATACGCAGTATTTT
TRBV6-6,-,TRBJ1-3,-,CASSSQGSVNTIYF,TGTGCCAGCAGTTCACAAGGTTCGGTAAACACCATATATTTT
TRBV6-5,-,TRBJ1-1,-,CAAQRERVATEAFF,TGTGCCGCACAGAGGGAAAGGGTTGCCACTGAAGCTTTCTTT
TRBV9,-,TRBJ1-6,-,CASSVEEGYNSPLHF,TGTGCCAGCAGCGTAGAAGAGGGCTATAATTCACCCCTCCACTTT
TRBV13,-,TRBJ2-1,-,CASSLGFGFGQFF,TGTGCCAGCAGCTTAGGCTTCGGCTTTGGGCAGTTCTTC
TRBV15,-,TRBJ1-5,TRBD1,CATSGDSSSNQPQHF,TGTGCCACCAGCGGGGACAGTTCTAGCAATCAGCCCCAGCATTTT
TRBV7-8,-,TRBJ1-1,-,CASSSGSLPVAFF,TGTGCCAGCAGCTCAGGGTCCCTCCCGGTCGCTTTCTTT
TRBV7-8,-,TRBJ2-1,-,CASSWRQGYGEQFF,TGTGCCAGCAGCTGGCGGCAGGGTTACGGGGAGCAGTTCTTC
TRBV6-1,few,TRBJ2-3,-,CASSEVWGGLDTQYF,TGTGCCAGCAGTGAAGTGTGGGGGGGCCTCGATACGCAGTATTTT
TRBV11-2,-,TRBJ2-7,-,CASSFSTGLYEQYF,TGTGCCAGCAGCTTTTCCACTGGACTGTACGAGCAGTACTTC
TRBV6-6,-,TRBJ2-1,TRBD2,CASSYSRGGGAYEQFF,TGTGCCAGCAGTTACTCGAGGGGCGGGGGGGCGTATGAGCAGTTCTTC
TRBV6-5,once,TRBJ2-2,-,CASKYGQTYTGELFF,TGTGCCAGCAAGTACGGACAGACCTACACCGGGGAGCTGTTTTTT
TRBV4-1,once,TRBJ1-5,-,CASSPFTGKDNQPQHF,TGCGCCAGCAGCCCCTTCACAGGGAAGGACAATCAGCCCCAGCATTTT
TRBV10-2,once,TRBJ2-7,TRBD1,CASSESILRTGRVYEQYF,TGCGCCAGCAGTGAGTCCATTCTCCGGACAGGTCGGGTCTACGAGCAGTACTTC